Listed below are T cell receptor beta chains from one sample, sequenced in a study of long-term antiretroviral therapy in people with HIV. Assay used: immunoSEQ multiplex PCR; TCRdb lists only in-frame clones, some missing. The repertoire holds some 21,000 clones, roughly four fifths seen once, with 10% to 15% in the top ten. Here the sequenced sample was unsorted PBMCs, taken less than 1.8 years before starting antiretroviral therapy. The receptors stem from a woman between 35 and 50 years old with HIV. The CDR3 runs from the conserved cysteine through the conserved F or W.

TRBJ2-2 | TRBV5-4 | CASSPGTTNTGELFF
TRBJ1-1 | TRBV5-5 | CASRRALRSTEAFF
TRBJ1-2 | TRBV2 | CASSEALGGAQANYGYTF
TRBJ2-7 | TRBV7-8 | CASSLAQGPTYEQYF
TRBJ2-5 | TRBV6-5 | CASSRGGLQETQYF
TRBJ2-7 | TRBV6-1 | CASSENHEQYF
TRBJ2-7 | TRBV7-2 | CASSGRVAGASYEQYF
TRBJ1-2 | TRBV2 | CASREGQGVGGYTF
TRBJ2-1 | TRBV9 | CASSALSSGSNEQFF
TRBJ1-2 | TRBV15 | CATSRDSQGSYGYTF
TRBJ2-3 | TRBV19 | CASRGTTDTQYF
TRBJ2-2 | TRBV13 | CASSRGQGNVLTGELFF
TRBJ1-1 | TRBV27 | CASSWTAVTEAFF
TRBJ1-1 | TRBV29-1 | CSVVSGSTEAFF
TRBJ2-7 | TRBV9 | CASSESGGIEQYF
TRBJ1-5 | TRBV27 | CASSPLSGTAQHF
TRBJ2-1 | TRBV27 | CASCEGNEQFF
TRBJ2-1 | TRBV4-2 | CASSPPAHEQFF
TRBJ1-1 | TRBV25-1 | CASSSRGRTEAFF
TRBJ1-4 | TRBV19 | CASRVTSQRGKLFF
TRBJ2-1 | TRBV5-1 | CASSLMTVNEQFF
TRBJ1-1 | TRBV13 | CASSLVANTEAFF
TRBJ2-7 | TRBV7-9 | CASSLAGVTVTRGYEQYF
TRBJ2-5 | TRBV6-5 | CASRRTAEETQYF
TRBJ2-7 | TRBV5-8 | CASSSQTGMLYEQYF
TRBJ1-2 | TRBV7-9 | CASSPQENNYGYTF
TRBJ1-1 | TRBV13 | CASSSLTGRHTEAFF
TRBJ2-5 | TRBV5-4 | CASSLGQLETQYF
TRBJ2-7 | TRBV7-8 | CASSRDRPYEQYF
TRBJ2-5 | TRBV6-5 | CASSYGETQYF
TRBJ1-3 | TRBV4-2 | CASSQEPGTPGNTIYF
TRBJ1-2 | TRBV30 | CAWSVLGGFGSRHGYTF
TRBJ2-1 | TRBV5-1 | CASSFIPLSYNEQFF
TRBJ2-7 | TRBV5-1 | CASSLDVQMGSEQYF
TRBJ1-1 | TRBV27 | CASKSEPGTAKAFF
TRBJ2-1 | TRBV9 | CASSVEGRGFNNEQFF
TRBJ2-7 | TRBV10-3 | CAISVQGTGYEQYF
TRBJ1-1 | TRBV30 | CAWNRGDMNTEAFF
TRBJ2-2 | TRBV12-5 | CASALGGGAPGELFF
TRBJ1-6 | TRBV6-6 | CASRTTSGHVNSPLHF
TRBJ2-6 | TRBV7-9 | CASSFPGANVLTF
TRBJ2-6 | TRBV5-1 | CASSLGASGANVLTF
TRBJ2-7 | TRBV5-4 | CASSLELAGAPYEQYF
TRBJ2-1 | TRBV11-1 | CASSLRSQVAEQFF
TRBJ2-1 | TRBV7-9 | CASSPRDRSYNEQFF